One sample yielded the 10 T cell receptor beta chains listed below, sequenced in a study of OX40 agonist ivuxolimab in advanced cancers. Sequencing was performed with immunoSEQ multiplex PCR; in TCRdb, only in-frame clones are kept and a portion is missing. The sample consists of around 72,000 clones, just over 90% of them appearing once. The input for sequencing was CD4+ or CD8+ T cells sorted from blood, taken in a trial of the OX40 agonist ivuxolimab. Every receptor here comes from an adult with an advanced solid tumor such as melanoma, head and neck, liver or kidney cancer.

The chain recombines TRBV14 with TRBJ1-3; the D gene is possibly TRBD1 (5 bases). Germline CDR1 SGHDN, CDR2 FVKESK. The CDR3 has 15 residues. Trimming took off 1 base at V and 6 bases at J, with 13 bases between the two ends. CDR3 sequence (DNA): TGTGCCAGCAGCCAAGGGCGGGGGACGGAAAACACCATATATTTT. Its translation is CASSQGRGTENTIYF.

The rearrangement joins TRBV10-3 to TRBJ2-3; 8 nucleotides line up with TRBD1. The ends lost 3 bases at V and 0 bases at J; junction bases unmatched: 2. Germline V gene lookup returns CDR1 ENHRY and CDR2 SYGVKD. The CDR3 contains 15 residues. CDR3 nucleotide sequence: TGTGCCATCAGTGACGGGACAGGAAGCACAGATACGCAGTATTTT. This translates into CAISDGTGSTDTQYF.

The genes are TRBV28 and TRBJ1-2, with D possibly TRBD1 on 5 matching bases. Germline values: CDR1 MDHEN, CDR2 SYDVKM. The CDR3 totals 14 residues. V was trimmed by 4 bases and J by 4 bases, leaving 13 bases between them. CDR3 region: CASSWAGQLYGYTF. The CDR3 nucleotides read TGTGCCAGCAGTTGGGCAGGACAACTCTATGGCTACACCTTC.

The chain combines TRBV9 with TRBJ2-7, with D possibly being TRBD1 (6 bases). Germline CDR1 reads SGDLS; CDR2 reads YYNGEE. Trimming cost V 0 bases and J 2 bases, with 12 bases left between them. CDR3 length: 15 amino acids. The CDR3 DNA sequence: TGTGCCAGCAGCGTAGGGTCAGGGGATCCCTACGAGCAGTACTTC. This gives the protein CASSVGSGDPYEQYF.

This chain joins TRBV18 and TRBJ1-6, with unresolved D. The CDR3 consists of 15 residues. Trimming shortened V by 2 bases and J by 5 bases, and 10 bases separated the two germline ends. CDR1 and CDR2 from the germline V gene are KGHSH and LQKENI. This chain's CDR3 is CASSPIVGDNSPLHF. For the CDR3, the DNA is TGTGCCAGCTCACCAATAGTCGGGGATAATTCACCCCTCCACTTT.

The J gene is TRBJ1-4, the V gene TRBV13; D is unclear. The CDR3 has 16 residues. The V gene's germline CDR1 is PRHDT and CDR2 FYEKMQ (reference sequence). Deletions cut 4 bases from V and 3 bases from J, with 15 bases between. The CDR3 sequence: CASSSGSRLPNEKLFF. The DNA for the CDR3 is TGTGCCAGCAGCTCCGGGTCGAGATTACCTAATGAAAAACTGTTTTTT.

The CDR3 DNA sequence: TGTGCCAGCAGCTTAGGGACCGCAGTAATCTACGAGCAGTACTTC. Amino acids: CASSLGTAVIYEQYF. The chain combines TRBV11-3 with TRBJ2-7; D remains ambiguous. The V end was cut by 1 base, the J end by 3 bases, with 13 bases between. Germline V gene data show CDR1 as SGHNT and CDR2 as YENEEA. The CDR3 totals 15 residues.

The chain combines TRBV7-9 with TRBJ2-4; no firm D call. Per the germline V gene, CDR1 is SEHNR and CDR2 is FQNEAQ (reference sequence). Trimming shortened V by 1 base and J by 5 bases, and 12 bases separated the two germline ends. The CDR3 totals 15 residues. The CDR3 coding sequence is TGTGCCAGCAGCTTAGACCGAAGAAATCAAAACATTCAGTACTTC. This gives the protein CASSLDRRNQNIQYF.

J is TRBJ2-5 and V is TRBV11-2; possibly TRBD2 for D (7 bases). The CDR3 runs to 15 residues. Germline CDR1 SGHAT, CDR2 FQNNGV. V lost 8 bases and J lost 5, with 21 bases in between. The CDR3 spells CASSRRGGGPETQYF. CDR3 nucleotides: TGTGCCAGCTCCCGGAGGGGGGGAGGGCCCGAGACCCAGTACTTC.

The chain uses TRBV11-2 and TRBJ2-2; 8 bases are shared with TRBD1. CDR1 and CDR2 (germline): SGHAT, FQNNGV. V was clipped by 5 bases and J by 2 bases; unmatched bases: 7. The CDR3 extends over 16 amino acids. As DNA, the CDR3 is TGTGCCAGCAGCCCTACGGACAGGGTTAACACCGGGGAGCTGTTTTTT. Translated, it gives CASSPTDRVNTGELFF.